This T cell receptor (beta chain) stems from a study of T cell responses to AZD1222 COVID-19 vaccine (dated by TCRdb to the early 2020s). In the study overall: Because spike-specific TCR depth and breadth did not differ between the two schedules, AZD1222 recipients who got a second dose at roughly 4 weeks were pooled with those who got a second dose at roughly 12 weeks. A total of approximately 250 trial participants underwent TCR sequencing, of whom 207 had received two doses of AZD1222 and around 25 had received two doses of the MenACWY control vaccine. Enrollment into the trials was organized by age into subgroups of 18-55, 56-69 and 70-plus years, and those subgroups contained around 150, 28 and 57 TCR-sequenced participants, respectively. Overall study outcomes, separate from this receptor: Reportedly, almost half of the unique spike-specific TCRs recognized epitopes lying outside the regions that are mutated in the B.1.351 and B.1.1.7 variants. In the small 56-69-year group, the increase in depth fell short of significance, most likely because of low power. Because no day 14 peak-response samples were available, the repertoires could be characterized only after the peak T cell response. The vaccine-associated CD4 TCRs covered the entire spike protein, and the dominant responses fell in regions 160-218 and 743-854. After two AZD1222 doses, both the breadth and the depth of spike-specific TCRs were significantly higher than at day 0 and than in MenACWY recipients. Conclusions about previously exposed vaccinees are limited, since just five or six AZD1222 recipients were seropositive for SARS-CoV-2 at baseline. Participants were mostly white British and included more females than males, and it was suggested by the authors that clonal diversity may have been underestimated.

The label giving this sample's time point can be read as: baseline before first vaccination. Samples from vaccinated people were obtained from the UK trials COV001 and COV002, which included a single-blind randomized controlled phase 2/3 trial of AZD1222 (ChAdOx1 nCoV-19) in healthy adults. Trial participant PBMC samples were collected at day 0 and day 28 after the second dose for TCRbeta chain sequencing. The CDR3 regions of human TCRbeta chains were subjected to immunosequencing. For the original study's pipeline: TCRs in the repertoires were compared against a reference library of SARS-CoV-2-specific TCRs that had been generated with the MIRA antigen-specificity platform. Breadth was defined as the fraction of unique TCRs that were SARS-CoV-2-associated. Depth was defined as the fraction of total T cells that were SARS-CoV-2-associated. Using the MIRA data, each spike-specific TCR was mapped to the spike region that the TCR reacts to and placed in a CD4 or CD8 class. Log10-transformed breadth and depth values were compared by one-way ANOVA with Sidak's multiple comparisons tests. TCRdb carries this immuneACCESS record with in-frame sequences only. Its versions omit some clonotypes, under half of them owing to an unresolved V gene in the studies checked, with the rest unexplained. The V and J calls and the clone size are those of that table, but D and trimming were determined from the DNA. The sample yields 90,000 to 120,000 clones; around 91% were counted once. The ten largest clones add up to about 20% of the sample.

A remark on this clone: Its cognate antigen has yet to be identified. Nothing much larger sits one base from this clone, and base qualities are not available.

CDR1 is given as SGHNT and CDR2 as YENEEA, both from the germline V gene. Reading from cysteine to phenylalanine, the CDR3 counts 14 amino acids. Only the CDR3 part of the read is kept: 42 bases, read in frame from the first base. V lost 4 bases and J lost 7 bases; the stretch between them is 16 bases long. The receptor chain draws on TRBV11-3 and TRBJ2-5; TRBD2 could be the D gene, as 7 bases match. Specimen: peripheral blood, collected on day 0 of AZD1222 vaccination. This receptor was obtained from an adult in good health. Here the CDR3 is given as CASSSLREGGTQYF. In nucleotides, the sequence is TGTGCCAGCAGCTCTCTCAGGGAGGGGGGGACCCAGTACTTC.